This TCR beta chain was obtained from a study of shared clonotypes between healthy human individuals. The overall study: A donor's plate count was three for CD4 naive and three for CD4 memory; CD8 naive had two and CD8 memory one.

Study-wide findings and caveats: A handful of donors had roughly 5% of their naive CD4 clonotypes in common.

The assay was immunoSEQ multiplex PCR, and TCRdb's table has in-frame clones only and misses some. The table shows under 1 million clones, with roughly 96% occurring only once. Naive CD8 populations comprised CD45RO-negative cells positively selected for CCR7, excluding terminally differentiated effector memory CD45RA+ cells. Germline V gene data show CDR1 as SNHLY and CDR2 as FYNNEI. This CDR3 comprises 15 residues. J was trimmed by 7 bases and V by 6 bases; bases with no gene match: 7. To note about this clone: Its target is not known.

The V call is TRBV2, the J call TRBJ2-2; the match to TRBD2 covers 11 bases. The sequence came from a man aged 30 to 45 in good health. The sequencing input was naive CD8+ T cells sorted from blood. This CDR3 is CASSRTSGSNGELFF. CDR3 sequence (DNA): TGTGCCAGCAGCCGTACTAGCGGGAGCAACGGGGAGCTGTTTTTT.